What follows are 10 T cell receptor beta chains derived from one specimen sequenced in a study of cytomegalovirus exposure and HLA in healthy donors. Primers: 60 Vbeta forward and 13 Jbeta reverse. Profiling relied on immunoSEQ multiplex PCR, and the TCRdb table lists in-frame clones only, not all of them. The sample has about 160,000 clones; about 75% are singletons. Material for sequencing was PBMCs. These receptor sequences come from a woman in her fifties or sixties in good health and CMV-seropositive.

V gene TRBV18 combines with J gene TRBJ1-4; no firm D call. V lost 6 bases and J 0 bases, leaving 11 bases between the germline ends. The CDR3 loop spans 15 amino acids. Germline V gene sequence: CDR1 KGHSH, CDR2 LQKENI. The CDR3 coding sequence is TGTGCCAGCTCGCGAAGCCTAGCAACTAATGAAAAACTGTTTTTT. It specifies CASSRSLATNEKLFF. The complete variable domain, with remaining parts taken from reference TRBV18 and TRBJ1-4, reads NAGVMQNPRHLVRRRGQEARLRCSPMKGHSHVYWYRQLPEEGLKFMVYLQKENIIDESGMPKERFSAEFPKEGPSILRIQQVVRGDSAAYFCASSRSLATNEKLFFGSGTQLSVL.

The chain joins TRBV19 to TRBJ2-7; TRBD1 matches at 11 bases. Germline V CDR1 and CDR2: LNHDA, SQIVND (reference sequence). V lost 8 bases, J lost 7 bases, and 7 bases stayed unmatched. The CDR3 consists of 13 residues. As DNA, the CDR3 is TGTGCCAGTGGGGACAGGGGGGGGGATGAGCAGTACTTC. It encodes CASGDRGGDEQYF. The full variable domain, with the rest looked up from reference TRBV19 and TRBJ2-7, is DGGITQSPKYLFRKEGQNVTLSCEQNLNHDAMYWYRQDPGQGLRLIYYSQIVNDFQKGDIAEGYSVSREKKESFPLTVTSAQKNPTAFYLCASGDRGGDEQYFGPGTRLTVT.

As DNA, the CDR3 is TGTGCCAGCAGCTTGGGTGTCGCGACAGGGGGGGAAGGTGGCTACACCTTC. Translation: CASSLGVATGGEGGYTF. The V gene is TRBV5-4, the J gene TRBJ1-2; 9 bases agree with TRBD1. Germline CDR1 SGHNT, CDR2 YYREEE (reference sequence). CDR3 length equals 17 residues. The V and J ends lost 0 bases and 7 bases, in that order; junction bases with no gene match: 13.

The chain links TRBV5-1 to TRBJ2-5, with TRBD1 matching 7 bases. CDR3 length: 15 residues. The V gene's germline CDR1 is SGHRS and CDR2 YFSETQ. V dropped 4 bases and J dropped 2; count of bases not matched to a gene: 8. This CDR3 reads CASSHPQGQQETQYF. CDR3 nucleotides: TGCGCCAGCAGCCATCCACAGGGGCAACAAGAGACCCAGTACTTC.

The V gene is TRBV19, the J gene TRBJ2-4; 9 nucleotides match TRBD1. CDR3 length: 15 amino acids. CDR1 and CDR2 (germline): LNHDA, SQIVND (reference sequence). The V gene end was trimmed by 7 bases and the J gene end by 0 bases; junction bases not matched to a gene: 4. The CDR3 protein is CASTDRGKAKNIQYF. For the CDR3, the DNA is TGTGCCAGTACCGACAGGGGGAAAGCCAAAAACATTCAGTACTTC.

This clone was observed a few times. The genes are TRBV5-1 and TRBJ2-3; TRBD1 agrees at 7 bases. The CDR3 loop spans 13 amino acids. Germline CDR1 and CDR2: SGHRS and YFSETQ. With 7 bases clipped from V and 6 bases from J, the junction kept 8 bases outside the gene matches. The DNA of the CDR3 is TGCGCCAGCGGTTCACTACAGGGGGATACGCAGTATTTT. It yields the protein CASGSLQGDTQYF.

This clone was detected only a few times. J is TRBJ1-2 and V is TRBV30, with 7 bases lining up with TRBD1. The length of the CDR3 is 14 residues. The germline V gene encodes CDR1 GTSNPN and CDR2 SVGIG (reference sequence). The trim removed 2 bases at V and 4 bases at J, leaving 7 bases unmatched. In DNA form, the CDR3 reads TGTGCCTGGAGTTTAGCCGGGACAGCCTATGGCTACACCTTC. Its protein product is CAWSLAGTAYGYTF. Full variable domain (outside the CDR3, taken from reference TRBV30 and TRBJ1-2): SQTIHQWPATLVQPVGSPLSLECTVEGTSNPNLYWYRQAAGRGLQLLFYSVGIGQISSEVPQNLSASRPQDRQFILSSKKLLLSDSGFYLCAWSLAGTAYGYTFGSGTRLTVV.

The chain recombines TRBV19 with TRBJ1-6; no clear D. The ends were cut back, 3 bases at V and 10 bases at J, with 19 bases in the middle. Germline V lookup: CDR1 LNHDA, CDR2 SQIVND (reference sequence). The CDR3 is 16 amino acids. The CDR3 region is CASSMGVGDVSSPLHF. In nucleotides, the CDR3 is TGTGCCAGTAGTATGGGCGTGGGAGATGTCTCATCACCCCTCCACTTT.

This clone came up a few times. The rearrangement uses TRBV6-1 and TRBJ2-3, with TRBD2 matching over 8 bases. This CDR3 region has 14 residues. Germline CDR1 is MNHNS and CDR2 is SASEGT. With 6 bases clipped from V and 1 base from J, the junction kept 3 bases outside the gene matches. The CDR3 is CASSQAGGTDTQYF. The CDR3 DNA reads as TGTGCCAGCAGCCAAGCGGGGGGCACAGATACGCAGTATTTT.

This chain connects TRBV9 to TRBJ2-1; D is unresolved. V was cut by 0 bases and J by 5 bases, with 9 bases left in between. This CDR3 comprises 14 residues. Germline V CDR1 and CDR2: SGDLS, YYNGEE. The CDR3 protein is CASSVGLSNNEQFF. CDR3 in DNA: TGTGCCAGCAGCGTAGGTTTGTCAAACAATGAGCAGTTCTTC.